Below, 16 T cell receptor beta chains from the same sample are listed, as sequenced in a study of T cells in Graves' hyperthyroidism and ophthalmopathy. Template material for amplifying TCR beta CDR3 regions consisted of RNA transcripts. HTBI primers drove first-round RT-PCR of the TCR CDR3. TCRdb called the multiplex PCR reads again in MiXCR, with one record for every CDR3 protein. In the table there are about 840,000 distinct CDR3 sequences, roughly 40% of which are singletons. Sequenced input: blood. Source of these receptors: a young man with Graves' hyperthyroidism.

This rearrangement joins TRBV7-9 to TRBJ2-5, with D perhaps matching TRBD2 (5 bases). Trimming pared 3 bases from V and 4 bases from J, leaving 9 bases between. The CDR3 runs to 13 residues. The germline V gene has CDR1 SEHNR and CDR2 FQNEAQ (reference sequence). The CDR3 sequence: CASSFGEPETQYF. The CDR3 DNA follows: TGTGCCAGCAGCTTCGGGGAACCAGAGACCCAGTACTTC. Looking up the rest from reference TRBV7-9 and TRBJ2-5 gives the full variable domain: DTGVSQNPRHKITKRGQNVTFRCDPISEHNRLYWYRQTLGQGPEFLTYFQNEAQLEKSRLLSDRFSAERPKGSFSTLEIQRTEQGDSAMYLCASSFGEPETQYFGPGTRLLVL.

Regarding this clonotype: No conserved phenylalanine or tryptophan ends this CDR3, so it is likely a read error. The V call is TRBV7-9, the J call TRBJ2-7, with 7 bases matching TRBD1. CDR1 SEHNR and CDR2 FQNEAQ come from the germline V gene (reference sequence). CDR3 size: 12 residues. J lost 3 bases, V lost 7 bases, and 3 bases had no gene match. The CDR3 region is CASTDRDYEQYL. In DNA, the CDR3 is TGTGCCAGCACCGACAGGGACTACGAGCAGTACCTC.

This chain uses TRBV19 with TRBJ1-6; no clear D gene. CDR1 and CDR2 (germline): LNHDA, SQIVND (reference sequence). The CDR3 runs to 14 residues. With 10 bases removed from V and 0 bases from J, the gap between germline ends came to 10 bases. The CDR3 coding sequence is TGTGCCACACATAGGAGCTCCTATAATTCACCCCTCCACTTT. As protein: CATHRSSYNSPLHF. Filled out from reference TRBV19 and TRBJ1-6, the complete variable domain reads DGGITQSPKYLFRKEGQNVTLSCEQNLNHDAMYWYRQDPGQGLRLIYYSQIVNDFQKGDIAEGYSVSREKKESFPLTVTSAQKNPTAFYLCATHRSSYNSPLHFGNGTRLTVT.

This sequence joins TRBV4-1 and TRBJ1-1; no firm D call. The CDR3 is made up of 16 amino acids. Germline values: CDR1 MGHRA, CDR2 YSYEKL. Trimming removed 0 bases at V and 1 base at J, with 12 bases between. The CDR3 coding sequence is TGCGCCAGCAGCCAAGATGTTTTGGAACAGAACACTGAAGCTTTCTTT. As protein: CASSQDVLEQNTEAFF.

The rearrangement links TRBV10-3 to TRBJ1-5; 9 positions match TRBD1. The V and J ends lost 10 bases and 2 bases, in that order; junction bases with no gene match: 6. The CDR3 totals 14 residues. Germline assignment: CDR1 ENHRY and CDR2 SYGVKD. The CDR3 protein is CATGTGNRNQPQHF. Written as DNA, the CDR3 is TGTGCCACCGGGACAGGGAACCGCAATCAGCCCCAGCATTTT.

This clonotype was observed many times. The V and J genes are TRBV19 and TRBJ1-6; D is undetermined. This CDR3 is built from 13 residues. The V end was cut by 5 bases, the J end by 10 bases, with 12 bases between. Germline V gene sequence: CDR1 LNHDA, CDR2 SQIVND (reference sequence). The CDR3 sequence: CASSVDLMSPLHF. The CDR3 DNA reads TGTGCCAGTAGTGTGGACCTGATGTCACCCCTCCACTTT.

The CDR3 coding sequence is TGTGCCAGCAGCGACATGGTGAGGGTTCCCCATGGCTACACCTTC. Translating gives CASSDMVRVPHGYTF. J is TRBJ1-2 and V is TRBV12-3 or TRBV12-4, with D uncertain. Trimming removed 6 bases at V and 6 bases at J, with 20 bases between. The CDR3 consists of 15 residues.

The chain recombines TRBV5-5 with TRBJ2-7; TRBD1 matches at 10 bases. Germline trimming cut 6 bases from V and 2 bases from J; bases unmatched to any gene: 11. This CDR3 comprises 16 residues. CDR1 SGHKS and CDR2 YYEKEE come from the germline V gene (reference sequence). The CDR3 DNA reads TGTGCCAGCAACGGACAGGGGGGACTCATGGCCTACGAGCAGTACTTC. This sequence encodes CASNGQGGLMAYEQYF.

This rearrangement joins TRBV14 to TRBJ2-7; 7 nucleotides agree with TRBD1. The germline gives CDR1 SGHDN, CDR2 FVKESK. The CDR3 covers 16 residues. V was pared by 4 bases and J by 5 bases, with 14 bases of the junction left unmatched. The CDR3 loop is CASSPPTGWYGDEQYF. The CDR3, as DNA: TGTGCCAGCAGCCCCCCGACAGGGTGGTATGGAGACGAGCAGTACTTC.

This clonotype has just one count. The J gene is TRBJ1-1, the V gene TRBV4-1, with a weak D call TRBD1 (5 bases). CDR3 length: 15 amino acids. V lost 0 bases and J 0 bases, leaving 8 bases between the germline ends. The germline V gene encodes CDR1 MGHRA and CDR2 YSYEKL. Here the CDR3 reads CASSQEVGLNTEAFF. The DNA of the CDR3 is TGCGCCAGCAGCCAAGAGGTGGGACTGAACACTGAAGCTTTCTTT.

This chain joins TRBV2 and TRBJ1-4; TRBD1 matches 12 bases. Looked up from germline, CDR1 is SNHLY and CDR2 is FYNNEI. V was pared by 7 bases and J by 8 bases, with 14 bases of the junction left unmatched. CDR3 size: 17 residues. In nucleotides, the CDR3 is TGTGCCAGCATTTCCCGGGACAGGGGGCTTCAGCGGGAAAAACTGTTTTTT. Translation gives CASISRDRGLQREKLFF.

The chain is built from TRBV29-1 and TRBJ1-1; D is unclear. CDR1 SQVTM and CDR2 ANQGSEA come from the germline V gene. This CDR3 region has 13 residues. Trimming shortened V by 6 bases and J by 2 bases, and 13 bases separated the two germline ends. The DNA of the CDR3 is TGCAGCGTCAGACTAGACGGAAACACTGAAGCTTTCTTT. Its translation: CSVRLDGNTEAFF.

This chain links TRBV10-3 with TRBJ1-2, with 11 bases identical to TRBD1. Germline loops: CDR1 ENHRY, CDR2 SYGVKD. CDR3 length: 13 amino acids. Losses at the gene ends were 7 bases for V and 4 bases for J; bases not matched to a gene: 2. This chain's CDR3 is CAIMGQGGYGYTF. Written as DNA, the CDR3 is TGTGCCATCATGGGACAGGGGGGCTATGGCTACACCTTC.

This clonotype was picked up many times. J is TRBJ1-4 and V is TRBV7-2; D perhaps matches TRBD1 (5 bases). The CDR3 contains 15 residues. The V and J ends lost 2 bases and 4 bases respectively, with 11 bases between them. Germline V gene data show CDR1 as SGHTA and CDR2 as FQGNSA. The CDR3 nucleotides read TGTGCCAGCAGCTTAAGGGGAGGGGTTAATGAAAAACTGTTTTTT. Amino acid sequence: CASSLRGGVNEKLFF.

At least ten counts were recorded for this clonotype. The CDR3 reads CASCSFGMNTEAFF. For the CDR3, the DNA is TGTGCCAGCTGTTCGTTCGGGATGAACACTGAAGCTTTCTTT. V is TRBV2 and J is TRBJ1-1; the D is unclear. The CDR3 is 14 residues long. Germline V gene sequence: CDR1 SNHLY, CDR2 FYNNEI. V was shortened by 8 bases and J by 0 bases, with 13 bases between the two germline ends.

This clonotype has only a few counts. The CDR3 nucleotides are TGTGCCAGCAGTCCCCTCCGGGGGGGCACTGAAGCTTTCTTT. This codes for CASSPLRGGTEAFF. The chain employs TRBV12-3 or TRBV12-4 and TRBJ1-1; possibly TRBD1 for D (5 bases). The CDR3 loop spans 14 amino acids. Deletions cut 5 bases from V and 4 bases from J, with 14 bases between.